The 29 T cell receptor beta chains in this list originate from one sample, sequenced in a study of cytomegalovirus exposure and HLA in healthy donors. A multiplex PCR was run with 60 Vbeta primers and 13 Jbeta primers. TCRdb's table, derived via immunoSEQ multiplex PCR, lists solely in-frame clones and lacks some. In the table there are 140,000 to 150,000 clones, around three fifths of which are singletons. The sequencing input was PBMCs. The source is a male donor in good health and CMV-seronegative.

V gene TRBV7-2 combines with J gene TRBJ2-1, with D perhaps matching TRBD1 (6 bases). V shed 5 bases and J shed 6 bases, with 14 bases lying between them. The CDR3 has 14 amino acids. Germline V gene lookup returns CDR1 SGHTA and CDR2 FQGNSA. This CDR3 reads CASSLTGTLNEQFF. The CDR3 DNA reads as TGTGCCAGCAGCCTAACAGGGACCCTCAATGAGCAGTTCTTC.

The genes are TRBV27 and TRBJ2-4; a weak D match, TRBD1 (5 bases). Trimming took off 6 bases at V and 8 bases at J, with 20 bases between the two ends. CDR3 size: 15 residues. Germline V gene data show CDR1 as MNHEY and CDR2 as SMNVEV (reference sequence). CDR3 residues: CASRKDRPDGHIQYF. For the CDR3, the DNA is TGTGCCAGCAGAAAAGACAGACCAGACGGTCACATTCAGTACTTC.

The chain joins TRBV13 to TRBJ2-7, with a tentative D call TRBD1 (6 bases). Trimming stripped 5 bases from V and 9 bases from J, with 23 bases between. There are 15 residues in the CDR3. CDR1 is PRHDT, CDR2 FYEKMQ, per germline (reference sequence). Here the CDR3 DNA reads TGTGCCAGCAGCATCGACAGGACGGCCCTACCGCGGCAGTACTTC. This encodes CASSIDRTALPRQYF.

This clone was observed a handful of times. The V call is TRBV15, the J call TRBJ2-5; TRBD1 might be the D (5 bases). V was trimmed by 0 bases and J by 5 bases, leaving 13 bases between them. The CDR3 covers 15 residues. CDR1 is LNHNV and CDR2 is YYDKDF in the germline V gene (reference sequence). The CDR3 DNA reads TGTGCCACCAGCAGAGATAGGGGTGTTGTCGAGACCCAGTACTTC. Protein product: CATSRDRGVVETQYF.

The gene calls are TRBV11-3 and TRBJ2-1, with 14 positions matching TRBD2. The CDR3 covers 16 residues. Germline lookup yields CDR1 SGHNT and CDR2 YENEEA. With V trimmed by 3 bases and J by 8 bases, 6 bases remained unmatched. The CDR3 reads CASSFQTSGGAHEQFF. For the CDR3, the DNA is TGTGCCAGCAGCTTTCAGACTAGCGGGGGGGCTCATGAGCAGTTCTTC.

This clone was observed a handful of times. The chain combines TRBV19 with TRBJ2-7; 10 bases match TRBD2. The CDR3 is 14 residues long. With 10 bases clipped from V and 1 base from J, the junction kept 7 bases outside the gene matches. The germline V gene encodes CDR1 LNHDA and CDR2 SQIVND (reference sequence). The CDR3 nucleotides read TGTGCCACCGCACTGACTAGCGGGTCCTACGAGCAGTACTTC. Its protein is CATALTSGSYEQYF.

J is TRBJ2-2 and V is TRBV7-3, with 7 bases fitting TRBD1. Germline assignment: CDR1 SGHTA and CDR2 FQGTGA. The CDR3 contains 16 residues. Trimming removed 4 bases from V and 0 bases from J; junction bases left unmatched: 5. Here the CDR3 DNA reads TGTGCCAGCAGCTCCTACAGGGGCGCGAACACCGGGGAGCTGTTTTTT. Translated, it gives CASSSYRGANTGELFF.

This clone was detected only a few times. Written as DNA, the CDR3 is TGTGCCAGCAGCTTGGACAGGGGGGATAATTCACCCCTCCACTTT. Translation gives CASSLDRGDNSPLHF. The chain is built from TRBV5-4 and TRBJ1-6, with 8 bases that match TRBD1. J gave up 5 bases and V 0 bases, and 1 base lay outside the gene matches. The CDR3 totals 15 residues. Germline lookup yields CDR1 SGHNT and CDR2 YYREEE (reference sequence). The complete variable domain, with remaining parts taken from reference TRBV5-4 and TRBJ1-6, reads ETGVTQSPTHLIKTRGQQVTLRCSSQSGHNTVSWYQQALGQGPQFIFQYYREEENGRGNFPPRFSGLQFPNYSSELNVNALELDDSALYLCASSLDRGDNSPLHFGNGTRLTVT.

Written as DNA, the CDR3 is TGTGCCAGCAGAGGTGGCGGGTCAACTAATGAAAAACTGTTTTTT. Amino acid sequence: CASRGGGSTNEKLFF. The J gene is TRBJ1-4, the V gene TRBV25-1; D unresolved. Germline loops: CDR1 MGHDK, CDR2 SYGVNS. This CDR3 has 15 residues. V was trimmed by 6 bases and J by 0 bases, leaving 11 bases between them.

The chain has TRBV27 and TRBJ2-2, with a tentative D call TRBD1 (5 bases). Trimming cost V 3 bases and J 8 bases, with 7 bases left between them. The CDR3 is made up of 12 amino acids. The germline V gene encodes CDR1 MNHEY and CDR2 SMNVEV (reference sequence). The CDR3, as DNA: TGTGCCAGCAGTTTCTACAGGGGGGAGCTGTTTTTT. Translated: CASSFYRGELFF.

The gene calls are TRBV5-8 and TRBJ1-2; 11 bases fit TRBD1. CDR1 SGHTS and CDR2 YDEGEE come from the germline V gene. V trimming: 6 bases; J trimming: 14 bases; junction bases outside the gene matches: 9. The CDR3 sequence is 12 residues long. This CDR3 is CASNKDRGLATF. The CDR3 DNA reads TGTGCCAGCAACAAGGACAGGGGGCTGGCAACCTTC.

This clone was observed a few times. The chain carries TRBV29-1 and TRBJ1-2, with D possibly being TRBD1 (6 bases). The CDR3 totals 14 residues. Germline V lookup: CDR1 SQVTM, CDR2 ANQGSEA. Trimming took 3 bases from V and 14 from J, leaving 25 bases between them. The DNA for the CDR3 is TGCAGCGTTGATGTAGGACAGTCGATGAGATCTACTACCTTC. This sequence encodes CSVDVGQSMRSTTF.

This clone occurred a few times. As DNA, the CDR3 is TGTGCCAGCAGTGAAGCGAGGACAGCGACGTGGAATCAGCCCCAGCATTTT. This sequence encodes CASSEARTATWNQPQHF. The chain combines TRBV6-1 with TRBJ1-5, with D perhaps TRBD1 (6 bases). Germline V gives CDR1 MNHNS, CDR2 SASEGT. This CDR3 comprises 17 residues. V was pared by 0 bases and J by 4 bases, with 16 bases between.

The gene calls are TRBV28 and TRBJ2-2, with a tentative D call TRBD1 (6 bases). Germline V gene data show CDR1 as MDHEN and CDR2 as SYDVKM. This CDR3 has 15 residues. V was clipped by 2 bases and J by 2 bases, with 9 bases between them. CDR3 coding DNA: TGTGCCAGCAGTTTAGGGGGACAAAACACCGGGGAGCTGTTTTTT. Translation gives CASSLGGQNTGELFF.

V gene TRBV5-1 combines with J gene TRBJ1-2; unclear D gene. V dropped 0 bases and J dropped 4 bases, with 7 bases sitting between them. Germline lookup yields CDR1 SGHRS and CDR2 YFSETQ. The CDR3 has 13 amino acids. The CDR3 bases are TGCGCCAGCAGCTTGGCCCAGTCCTATGGCTACACCTTC. It specifies CASSLAQSYGYTF. The full variable domain, rest sourced from reference TRBV5-1 and TRBJ1-2, is KAGVTQTPRYLIKTRGQQVTLSCSPISGHRSVSWYQQTPGQGLQFLFEYFSETQRNKGNFPGRFSGRQFSNSRSEMNVSTLELGDSALYLCASSLAQSYGYTFGSGTRLTVV.

This chain connects TRBV14 to TRBJ2-1, with D unclear. V was pared by 1 base and J by 13 bases, with 8 bases between. The CDR3 has 11 amino acids. In germline, CDR1 is SGHDN, CDR2 FVKESK. The CDR3 loop is CASSQAETQFF. CDR3 DNA: TGTGCCAGCAGCCAAGCCGAGACTCAGTTCTTC. Based on the CDR3 plus reference TRBV14 and TRBJ2-1, the full variable domain is EAGVTQFPSHSVIEKGQTVTLRCDPISGHDNLYWYRRVMGKEIKFLLHFVKESKQDESGMPNNRFLAERTGGTYSTLKVQPAELEDSGVYFCASSQAETQFFGPGTRLTVL.

The CDR3, as DNA: TGTGCCAGCAGTTTAGGACAGCGGGGAGTCTATGGCTACACCTTC. Protein product: CASSLGQRGVYGYTF. The chain is built from TRBV28 and TRBJ1-2; D is perhaps TRBD1 (6 bases). This CDR3 has 15 residues. V lost 2 bases and J 4 bases, leaving 14 bases between the germline ends. Germline values: CDR1 MDHEN, CDR2 SYDVKM.

The rearrangement links TRBV9 to TRBJ1-1; possibly TRBD1 for D (6 bases). The CDR3 has 15 amino acids. Deletions cut 2 bases from V and 8 bases from J, with 19 bases between. CDR1 SGDLS and CDR2 YYNGEE come from the germline V gene. For the CDR3, the DNA is TGTGCCAGCAGCGTTCTATCTGGGGGGGCAGGGGAAGCTTTCTTT. It specifies CASSVLSGGAGEAFF.

Only a few counts were recorded for this clone. The chain recombines TRBV30 with TRBJ2-5; 7 nucleotides line up with TRBD2. The CDR3 runs 14 residues. Germline V gene lookup returns CDR1 GTSNPN and CDR2 SVGIG (reference sequence). With V trimmed by 3 bases and J by 5 bases, 9 bases remained unmatched. CDR3 nucleotides: TGTGCCTGGAGCCAAAAAGGAGCGGGGGAGACCCAGTACTTC. Its protein product is CAWSQKGAGETQYF.

Comments on this clone: Other DNA sequences in the sample encode the same CDR3. This chain connects TRBV19 to TRBJ2-7, with TRBD2 as a possible D gene (6 bases). Germline V CDR1 and CDR2: LNHDA, SQIVND (reference sequence). This CDR3 region has 13 residues. V was clipped by 4 bases and J by 0 bases, with 7 bases between them. CDR3 nucleotide sequence: TGTGCCAGTAGTAGGGGGGACTCCTACGAGCAGTACTTC. This translates into CASSRGDSYEQYF.

This chain uses TRBV5-6 with TRBJ1-3; possible D gene TRBD1, 6 bases. The V gene lost 1 base and the J gene lost 4 bases, with 9 bases spanning the gap. Germline CDR1 reads SGHDT; CDR2 reads YYEEEE. The CDR3 has 14 amino acids. CDR3 amino acids: CASSLRGYGNTIYF. CDR3 bases: TGTGCCAGCAGCTTGAGGGGGTACGGAAACACCATATATTTT. The full variable domain, rest sourced from reference TRBV5-6 and TRBJ1-3, is DAGVTQSPTHLIKTRGQQVTLRCSPKSGHDTVSWYQQALGQGPQFIFQYYEEEERQRGNFPDRFSGHQFPNYSSELNVNALLLGDSALYLCASSLRGYGNTIYFGEGSWLTVV.

This chain joins TRBV7-2 and TRBJ1-1; 7 bases are a match to TRBD1. The J segment lost 12 bases and the V segment lost 4 bases, leaving 11 bases of the junction unmatched. The CDR3 runs to 13 residues. Germline V gives CDR1 SGHTA, CDR2 FQGNSA. DNA for the CDR3: TGTGCCAGCAGCTACGAGGGGGCAAGGTCGTCTTTCTTT. It specifies CASSYEGARSSFF.

This sequence joins TRBV7-2 and TRBJ1-1; 12 bases are a match to TRBD1. This CDR3 spans 15 amino acids. Unmatched junction bases numbered 6, after V lost 7 bases and J lost 3 bases. CDR1 SGHTA and CDR2 FQGNSA come from the germline V gene. This CDR3 is CASNRDRGPHTEAFF. In DNA form, the CDR3 reads TGTGCCAGCAACCGGGACAGGGGGCCGCACACTGAAGCTTTCTTT.

The rearrangement joins TRBV18 to TRBJ1-4; 7 nucleotides match TRBD1. There are 18 residues in the CDR3. Trimming cost V 2 bases and J 5 bases; bases outside gene matches: 14. Germline CDR1 KGHSH, CDR2 LQKENI. For the CDR3, the DNA is TGTGCCAGCTCACCATCCGGGACAGCGACCCAGCCGAATGAAAAACTGTTTTTT. Protein sequence: CASSPSGTATQPNEKLFF. Looking up the rest from reference TRBV18 and TRBJ1-4 gives the full variable domain: NAGVMQNPRHLVRRRGQEARLRCSPMKGHSHVYWYRQLPEEGLKFMVYLQKENIIDESGMPKERFSAEFPKEGPSILRIQQVVRGDSAAYFCASSPSGTATQPNEKLFFGSGTQLSVL.

V and J are TRBV11-2 and TRBJ2-7; D is uncertain. V lost 1 base and J 3 bases, leaving 13 bases between the germline ends. The CDR3 loop spans 15 amino acids. Germline V gives CDR1 SGHAT, CDR2 FQNNGV. The CDR3 is CASSLGAILNYEQYF. The CDR3 DNA reads as TGTGCCAGCAGCTTAGGGGCTATCCTTAACTACGAGCAGTACTTC.

V and J are TRBV2 and TRBJ2-3; 13 nucleotides match TRBD2. Germline V gene sequence: CDR1 SNHLY, CDR2 FYNNEI. This CDR3 has 17 residues. The ends lost 8 bases at V and 0 bases at J; junction bases unmatched: 8. The CDR3 loop reads CASPGLAGEASTDTQYF. The CDR3 nucleotides are TGTGCCAGCCCCGGACTAGCGGGGGAGGCTAGCACAGATACGCAGTATTTT. The full variable domain, completed using reference TRBV2 and TRBJ2-3, is EPEVTQTPSHQVTQMGQEVILRCVPISNHLYFYWYRQILGQKVEFLVSFYNNEISEKSEIFDDQFSVERPDGSNFTLKIRSTKLEDSAMYFCASPGLAGEASTDTQYFGPGTRLTVL.

The chain is built from TRBV5-1 and TRBJ2-2; D might be TRBD1 (5 bases). This CDR3 spans 14 amino acids. In germline, CDR1 is SGHRS, CDR2 YFSETQ. Trimming stripped 0 bases from V and 4 bases from J, with 7 bases between. CDR3 DNA sequence: TGCGCCAGCAGCTTGGGACAGTTCACCGGGGAGCTGTTTTTT. It is translated as CASSLGQFTGELFF.

V is TRBV5-1 and J is TRBJ1-5, with D possibly matching TRBD1 (5 bases). Trimming shortened V by 0 bases and J by 2 bases, and 9 bases separated the two germline ends. CDR3 length equals 15 residues. CDR1 and CDR2 (germline): SGHRS, YFSETQ. DNA for the CDR3: TGCGCCAGCAGCTTGGCAGGGTTGCGCAATCAGCCCCAGCATTTT. Translating gives CASSLAGLRNQPQHF.

This chain links TRBV7-3 with TRBJ2-1, with 8 bases fitting TRBD2. Trimming removed 5 bases from V and 3 bases from J; junction bases left unmatched: 6. Germline CDR1 and CDR2: SGHTA and FQGTGA. The CDR3 runs 15 residues. CDR3 DNA: TGTGCCAGCAGCGTTAGCGGGGCGGACTACAATGAGCAGTTCTTC. It yields the protein CASSVSGADYNEQFF.